This is a list of T cell receptor beta chains from one sample in a study of identical twins. TCRdb processed the 5' RACE reads anew with MiXCR; each CDR3 protein has one entry. The table lists 450,000 to 600,000 distinct CDR3 sequences, about a fifth of them singletons. These data are also associated with another study on yellow fever vaccine responses in identical twins.

The sequencing input was CD4+ T cells sorted from blood. The receptors shown here come from a woman younger than 30 in good health. CDR3s include the opening cysteine and the closing phenylalanine or tryptophan. A D gene is named only where the DNA matches it firmly. Clone size is given for some rows only: seen once, a few or many times, or a class if the clone is expanded.

-	TRBJ2-7	TRBV28	-	TGTGCCAGCAGCGAAACAGGGCGGAACGAGCAGTACTTC	CASSETGRNEQYF
-	TRBJ1-5	TRBV7-2	-	TGTGCCAGCAGCTTAGCTGAGGGAAAGGCTCAGCCCCAGCATTTT	CASSLAEGKAQPQHF
-	TRBJ1-6	TRBV29-1	-	TGCAGCGTTGAAGCGATGGTCAGCAATAATTCACCCCTCCACTTT	CSVEAMVSNNSPLHF
-	TRBJ2-2	TRBV7-9	-	TGTGCCAGCAGCCCGAGGTTCGCCGGGGAGCTGTTTTTT	CASSPRFAGELFF
few	TRBJ1-5	TRBV2	TRBD1	TGTGCCACCCGACAGGGACGGAGAGACAATCAGCCCCAGCATTTT	CATRQGRRDNQPQHF
few	TRBJ1-2	TRBV18	-	TGTGCCAGCTCACAAAACGACGGAAACTATGGCTACACCTTC	CASSQNDGNYGYTF
few	TRBJ2-1	TRBV28	TRBD1	TGTGCCAGCAGTTATCAGGGGGCCACGTACAATGAGCAGTTCTTC	CASSYQGATYNEQFF
few	TRBJ1-1	TRBV27	-	TGTGCCAGCAGTTTATCGATTTTGTCCCGCGGAGGCACTGAAGCTTTCTTT	CASSLSILSRGGTEAFF
many	TRBJ2-1	TRBV5-1	TRBD2	TGCGCCAGCAGCTTGTTGGGACTAGCCACCAATGAGCAGTTCTTC	CASSLLGLATNEQFF
few	TRBJ2-4	TRBV20-1	TRBD2	TGCAGTGCTAGGTCACCAGAGGGACTACAAAACATTCAGTACTTC	CSARSPEGLQNIQYF
-	TRBJ1-1	TRBV5-1	-	TGCGCCAGCAGCTCGACCCCGGACGGGAACACTGAAGCTTTCTTT	CASSSTPDGNTEAFF
few	TRBJ1-5	TRBV20-1	TRBD1	TGCAGTGCTCGCGGGACAGGGACATATAGCAATCAGCCCCAGCATTTT	CSARGTGTYSNQPQHF
-	TRBJ2-5	TRBV11-3	-	TGTGCCAGCAGCTTAGACGGACTTTTCCAAGAGACCCAGTACTTC	CASSLDGLFQETQYF
many	TRBJ1-4	TRBV12-3/TRBV12-4	TRBD1	TGTGCCAGCAGTCCGGACAGGGTAACGGAACTGTTTTTT	CASSPDRVTELFF
-	TRBJ2-3	TRBV24-1	TRBD2	TGTGCCACCAGTGATGCGGGACTAGCGGGAGTAGAGGGCACAGATACGCAGTATTTT	CATSDAGLAGVEGTDTQYF
few	TRBJ2-5	TRBV20-1	TRBD1	TGCAGTGCTTCTTGGACAGGGGGCAGGGAGACCCAGTACTTC	CSASWTGGRETQYF
few	TRBJ2-5	TRBV5-1	-	TGCGCCAGCAGCTTGGGAAACAGAATTCACCAAGAGACCCAGTACTTC	CASSLGNRIHQETQYF
-	TRBJ1-4	TRBV19	-	TGTGCCACCACGTCCGGCAGGAATGAAAAACTGTTTTTT	CATTSGRNEKLFF
few	TRBJ2-3	TRBV12-3/TRBV12-4	TRBD2	TGTGCCAGCAGCCGAACTAGCGGGAGTATCACAGATACGCAGTATTTT	CASSRTSGSITDTQYF
few	TRBJ2-3	TRBV20-1	-	TGCAGTGCTAGAGATGAGGGAACGCATACGCAGTATTTT	CSARDEGTHTQYF
few	TRBJ2-3	TRBV20-1	-	TGCAGTGCTAGGTGGGGGGGCACAGATACGCAGTATTTT	CSARWGGTDTQYF
few	TRBJ2-3	TRBV15	-	TGTGCCACCAGCAGAGTCCAGGGGGGGCTAGATACGCAGTATTTT	CATSRVQGGLDTQYF
many	TRBJ2-3	TRBV6-1	-	TGTGCCAGCCTCCACGATGAGGGGGGAGGAGATACGCAGTATTTT	CASLHDEGGGDTQYF
few	TRBJ1-2	TRBV11-2	-	TGTGCCAGCAGCTCAGTGGAGGGGACCCAAAAATTCTATGGCTACACCTTC	CASSSVEGTQKFYGYTF
many	TRBJ2-3	TRBV18	TRBD1	TGCGCCAGCAGCCCGACAGGGTCCACAGATACGCAGTATTTT	CASSPTGSTDTQYF
-	TRBJ2-1	TRBV5-1	-	TGCGCCAGCAGCAGCGGGACAGGCCATGAGCAGTTCTTC	CASSSGTGHEQFF
few	TRBJ2-1	TRBV6-5	TRBD1	TGTGCCAGCAGTTACAGAGGGACAGGGGCGGGCTATGAGCAGTTCTTC	CASSYRGTGAGYEQFF
many	TRBJ2-1	TRBV4-2	-	TGTGCCAGCAGCCAAGATATGGGGGGCCGGTCCTACAATGAGCAGTTCTTC	CASSQDMGGRSYNEQFF
-	TRBJ1-4	TRBV6-1	-	TGTGCCAGCAGCAATGGACAGTCAACTAATGAAAAACTGTTTTTT	CASSNGQSTNEKLFF
once	TRBJ2-2	TRBV7-6	-	TGTGCCAGCAGCTTTTTATTGGGGTCTACCGGGGAGCTGTTTTTT	CASSFLLGSTGELFF
-	TRBJ2-2	TRBV12-3/TRBV12-4	-	TGTGCCATCCGCCAGGGGAACACCGGGGAGCTGTTTTTT	CAIRQGNTGELFF
many	TRBJ2-5	TRBV4-1	-	TGCGCCAGCAGCCAAGTTAGGGACTTCCAGTACCAAGAGACCCAGTACTTC	CASSQVRDFQYQETQYF
-	TRBJ2-6	TRBV7-9	-	TGTGCCAGCAGCTTAGGAGGGTATGGGGCCAACGTCCTGACTTTC	CASSLGGYGANVLTF
-	TRBJ2-1	TRBV12-3/TRBV12-4	TRBD2	TGTGCCAGCATAAAGTCCCTCAAGCGGGAGGGCCACAATGAGCAGTTCTTC	CASIKSLKREGHNEQFF
-	TRBJ1-6	TRBV27	-	TGTGCCAGCAGACGGGGTAGCTCCTATAATTCACCCCTCCACTTT	CASRRGSSYNSPLHF
-	TRBJ1-2	TRBV2	-	TGTGCCAGCCCGGACCGAAACTATGGCTACACCTTC	CASPDRNYGYTF
-	TRBJ1-2	TRBV2	-	TGTGCCAGCAGTGATACAGGTTGGGGCTATGGCTACACCTTC	CASSDTGWGYGYTF
-	TRBJ1-4	TRBV28	-	TGTGCCAGCGGGTCACAGGGCACTAATGAAAAACTGTTTTTT	CASGSQGTNEKLFF
-	TRBJ2-5	TRBV4-1	-	TGCGCCAGCAGCCCCGGGGTAGCGGAACCCGTTTACCAAGAGACCCAGTACTTC	CASSPGVAEPVYQETQYF